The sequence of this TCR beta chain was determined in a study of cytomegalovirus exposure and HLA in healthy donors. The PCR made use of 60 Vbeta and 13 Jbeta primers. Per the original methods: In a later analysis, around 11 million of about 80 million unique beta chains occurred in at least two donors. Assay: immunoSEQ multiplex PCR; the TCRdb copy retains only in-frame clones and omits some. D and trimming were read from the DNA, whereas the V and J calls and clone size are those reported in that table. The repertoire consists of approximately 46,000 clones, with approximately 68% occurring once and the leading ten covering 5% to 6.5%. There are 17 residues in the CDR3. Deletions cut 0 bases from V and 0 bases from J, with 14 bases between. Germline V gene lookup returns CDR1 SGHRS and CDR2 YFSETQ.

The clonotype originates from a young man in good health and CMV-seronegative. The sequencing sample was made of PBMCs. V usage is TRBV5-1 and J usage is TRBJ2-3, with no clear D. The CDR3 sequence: CASSLGYMEKSTDTQYF. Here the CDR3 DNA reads TGCGCCAGCAGCTTGGGGTATATGGAGAAGAGCACAGATACGCAGTATTTT.